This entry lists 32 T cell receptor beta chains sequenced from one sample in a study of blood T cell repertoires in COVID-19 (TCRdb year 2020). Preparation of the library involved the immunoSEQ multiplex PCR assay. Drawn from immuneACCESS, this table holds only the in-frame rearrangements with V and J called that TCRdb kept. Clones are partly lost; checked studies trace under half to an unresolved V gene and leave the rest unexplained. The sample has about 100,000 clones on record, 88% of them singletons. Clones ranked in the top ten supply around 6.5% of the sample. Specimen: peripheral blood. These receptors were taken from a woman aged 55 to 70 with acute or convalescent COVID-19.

The CDR3 spells CASSFISSPLHF. DNA of the CDR3: TGTGCCAGCAGTTTCATCAGTTCACCCCTCCACTTT. The chain recombines TRBV28 with TRBJ1-6; the D is unclear. This CDR3 contains 12 residues. The germline V gene encodes CDR1 MDHEN and CDR2 SYDVKM. V was shortened by 3 bases and J by 9 bases, with 6 bases between the two germline ends.

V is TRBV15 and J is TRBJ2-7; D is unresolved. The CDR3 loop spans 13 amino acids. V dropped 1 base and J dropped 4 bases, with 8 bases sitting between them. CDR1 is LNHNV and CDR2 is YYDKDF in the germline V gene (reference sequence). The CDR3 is CATSRAQSYEQYF. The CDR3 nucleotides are TGTGCCACCAGCAGAGCACAGTCTTACGAGCAGTACTTC.

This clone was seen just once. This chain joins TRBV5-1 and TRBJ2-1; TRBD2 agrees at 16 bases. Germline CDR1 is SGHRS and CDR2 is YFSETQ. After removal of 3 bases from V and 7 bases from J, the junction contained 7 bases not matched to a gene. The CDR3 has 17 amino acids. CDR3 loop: CASSWGLAGGPNNEQFF. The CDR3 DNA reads TGCGCCAGCAGCTGGGGACTAGCGGGAGGGCCGAATAATGAGCAGTTCTTC. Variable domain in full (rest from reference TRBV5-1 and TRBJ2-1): KAGVTQTPRYLIKTRGQQVTLSCSPISGHRSVSWYQQTPGQGLQFLFEYFSETQRNKGNFPGRFSGRQFSNSRSEMNVSTLELGDSALYLCASSWGLAGGPNNEQFFGPGTRLTVL.

CDR3 in DNA: TGTGCCAGCAGTTCTCCGGGAGGGAGTCACGAGCAGTACTTC. This codes for CASSSPGGSHEQYF. The V gene is TRBV5-8, the J gene TRBJ2-7, with 8 bases lining up with TRBD2. Germline V gene sequence: CDR1 SGHTS, CDR2 YDEGEE. The ends lost 5 bases at V and 5 bases at J; junction bases unmatched: 9. This CDR3 spans 14 amino acids.

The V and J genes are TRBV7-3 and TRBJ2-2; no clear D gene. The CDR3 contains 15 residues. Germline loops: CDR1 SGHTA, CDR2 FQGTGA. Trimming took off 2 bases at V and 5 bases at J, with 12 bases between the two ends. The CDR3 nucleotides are TGTGCCAGCAGCTTAGGCTCGGGTTCTACCGGGGAGCTGTTTTTT. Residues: CASSLGSGSTGELFF.

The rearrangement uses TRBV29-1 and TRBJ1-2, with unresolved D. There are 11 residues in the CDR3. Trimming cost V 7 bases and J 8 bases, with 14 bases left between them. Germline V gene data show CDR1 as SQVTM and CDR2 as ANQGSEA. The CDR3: CSDQSPGGYTF. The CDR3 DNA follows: TGCAGCGATCAGTCGCCGGGGGGCTACACCTTC. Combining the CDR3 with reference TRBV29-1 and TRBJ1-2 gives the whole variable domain SAVISQKPSRDICQRGTSLTIQCQVDSQVTMMFWYRQQPGQSLTLIATANQGSEATYESGFVIDKFPISRPNLTFSTLTVSNMSPEDSSIYLCSDQSPGGYTFGSGTRLTVV.

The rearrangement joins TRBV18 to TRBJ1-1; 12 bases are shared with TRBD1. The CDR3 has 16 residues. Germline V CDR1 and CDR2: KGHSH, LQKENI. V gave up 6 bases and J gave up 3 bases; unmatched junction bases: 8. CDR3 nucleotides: TGTGCCAGCTCTCTAGGGACAGGGGGCGTAGACACTGAAGCTTTCTTT. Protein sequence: CASSLGTGGVDTEAFF.

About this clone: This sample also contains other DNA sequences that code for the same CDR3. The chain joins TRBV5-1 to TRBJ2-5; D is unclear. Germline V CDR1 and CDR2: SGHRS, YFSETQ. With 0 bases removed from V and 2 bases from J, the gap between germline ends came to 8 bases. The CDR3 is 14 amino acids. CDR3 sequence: CASSLGGVQETQYF. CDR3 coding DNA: TGCGCCAGCAGCTTGGGTGGAGTTCAAGAGACCCAGTACTTC.

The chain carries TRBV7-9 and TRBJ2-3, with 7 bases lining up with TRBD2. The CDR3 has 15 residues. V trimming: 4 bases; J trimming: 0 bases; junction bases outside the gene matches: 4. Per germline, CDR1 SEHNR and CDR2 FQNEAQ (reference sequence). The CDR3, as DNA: TGTGCCAGCAGCTCTAGCGGATCTAGCACAGATACGCAGTATTTT. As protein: CASSSSGSSTDTQYF. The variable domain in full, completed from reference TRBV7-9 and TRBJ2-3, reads DTGVSQNPRHKITKRGQNVTFRCDPISEHNRLYWYRQTLGQGPEFLTYFQNEAQLEKSRLLSDRFSAERPKGSFSTLEIQRTEQGDSAMYLCASSSSGSSTDTQYFGPGTRLTVL.

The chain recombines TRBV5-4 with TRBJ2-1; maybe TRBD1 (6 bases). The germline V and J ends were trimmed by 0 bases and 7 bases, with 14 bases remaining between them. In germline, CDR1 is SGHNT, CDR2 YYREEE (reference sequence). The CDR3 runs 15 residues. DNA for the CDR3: TGTGCCAGCAGCTTGGAGGGGGTCGTCGGAAATGAGCAGTTCTTC. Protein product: CASSLEGVVGNEQFF.

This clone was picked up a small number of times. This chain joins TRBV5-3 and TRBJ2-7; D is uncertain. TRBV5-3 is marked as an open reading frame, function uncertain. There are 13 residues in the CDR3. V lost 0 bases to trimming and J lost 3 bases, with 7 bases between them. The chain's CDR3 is CARSLGHFYEQYV. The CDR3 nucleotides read TGTGCCAGAAGCTTGGGACACTTCTACGAGCAGTACGTC.

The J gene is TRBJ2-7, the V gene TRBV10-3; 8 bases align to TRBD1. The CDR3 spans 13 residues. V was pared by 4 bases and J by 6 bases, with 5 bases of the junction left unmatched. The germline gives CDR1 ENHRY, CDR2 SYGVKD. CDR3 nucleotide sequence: TGTGCCATCAGTGGGACAGGGTTGTCCGAGCAGTACTTC. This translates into CAISGTGLSEQYF.

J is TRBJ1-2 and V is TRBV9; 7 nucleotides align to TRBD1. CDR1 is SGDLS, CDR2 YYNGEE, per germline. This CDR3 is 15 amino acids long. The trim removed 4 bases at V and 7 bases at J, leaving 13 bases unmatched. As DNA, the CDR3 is TGTGCCAGCAGCTCAGGGGGGCAGGGGAGCGGTGGCTACACCTTC. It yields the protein CASSSGGQGSGGYTF. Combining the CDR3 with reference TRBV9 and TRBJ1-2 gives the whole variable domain DSGVTQTPKHLITATGQRVTLRCSPRSGDLSVYWYQQSLDQGLQFLIQYYNGEERAKGNILERFSAQQFPDLHSELNLSSLELGDSALYFCASSSGGQGSGGYTFGSGTRLTVV.

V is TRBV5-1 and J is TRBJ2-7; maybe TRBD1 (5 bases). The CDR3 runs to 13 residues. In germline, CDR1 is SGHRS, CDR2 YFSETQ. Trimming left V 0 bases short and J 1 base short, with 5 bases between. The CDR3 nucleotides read TGCGCCAGCAGCTTGGACAGGTCCTACGAGCAGTACTTC. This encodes CASSLDRSYEQYF.

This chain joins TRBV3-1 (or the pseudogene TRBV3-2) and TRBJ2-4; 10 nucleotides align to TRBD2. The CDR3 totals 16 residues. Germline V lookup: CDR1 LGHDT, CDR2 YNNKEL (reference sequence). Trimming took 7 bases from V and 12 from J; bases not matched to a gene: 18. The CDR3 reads CASTSRGVLAGGHQYF. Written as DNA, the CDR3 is TGTGCCAGCACCTCCCGGGGGGTGTTAGCGGGAGGACATCAGTACTTC.

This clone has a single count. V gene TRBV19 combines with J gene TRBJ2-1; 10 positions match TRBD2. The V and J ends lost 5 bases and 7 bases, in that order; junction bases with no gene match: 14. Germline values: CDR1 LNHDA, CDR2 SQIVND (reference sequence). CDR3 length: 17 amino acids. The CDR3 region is CASSRTPSGRTGNEQFF. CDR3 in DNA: TGTGCCAGTAGTCGCACTCCTAGCGGGAGAACCGGAAATGAGCAGTTCTTC. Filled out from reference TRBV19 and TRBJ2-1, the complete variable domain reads DGGITQSPKYLFRKEGQNVTLSCEQNLNHDAMYWYRQDPGQGLRLIYYSQIVNDFQKGDIAEGYSVSREKKESFPLTVTSAQKNPTAFYLCASSRTPSGRTGNEQFFGPGTRLTVL.

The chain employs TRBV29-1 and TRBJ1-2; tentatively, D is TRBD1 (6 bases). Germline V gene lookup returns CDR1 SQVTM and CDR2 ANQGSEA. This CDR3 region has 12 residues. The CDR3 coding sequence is TGCGGGGGGCTCCTGGGAGGGTATGGCTACACCTTC. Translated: CGGLLGGYGYTF.

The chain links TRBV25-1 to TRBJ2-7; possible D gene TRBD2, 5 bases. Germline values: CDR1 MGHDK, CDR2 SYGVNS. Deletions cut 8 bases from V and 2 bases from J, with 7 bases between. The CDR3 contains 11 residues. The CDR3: CASGSPYEQYV. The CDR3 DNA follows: TGTGCCAGCGGGAGCCCCTACGAGCAGTACGTC.

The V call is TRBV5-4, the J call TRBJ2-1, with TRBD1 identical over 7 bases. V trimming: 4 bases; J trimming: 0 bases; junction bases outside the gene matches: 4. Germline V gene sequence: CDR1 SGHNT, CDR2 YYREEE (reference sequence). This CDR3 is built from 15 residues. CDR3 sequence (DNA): TGTGCCAGCAGCAACAGGGGTAGCTCCTACAATGAGCAGTTCTTC. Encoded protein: CASSNRGSSYNEQFF.

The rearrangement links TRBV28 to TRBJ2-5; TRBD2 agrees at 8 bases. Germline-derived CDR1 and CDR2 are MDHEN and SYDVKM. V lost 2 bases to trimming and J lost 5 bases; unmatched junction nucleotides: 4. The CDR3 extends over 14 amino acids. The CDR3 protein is CASSLGTRGETQYF. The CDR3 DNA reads TGTGCCAGCAGTTTAGGGACTAGAGGCGAGACCCAGTACTTC.

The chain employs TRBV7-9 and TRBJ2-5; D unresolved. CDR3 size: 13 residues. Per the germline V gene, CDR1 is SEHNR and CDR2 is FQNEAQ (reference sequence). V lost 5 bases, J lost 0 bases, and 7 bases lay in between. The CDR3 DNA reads TGTGCCAGCAGCGCCAACAACCAAGAGACCCAGTACTTC. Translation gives CASSANNQETQYF.

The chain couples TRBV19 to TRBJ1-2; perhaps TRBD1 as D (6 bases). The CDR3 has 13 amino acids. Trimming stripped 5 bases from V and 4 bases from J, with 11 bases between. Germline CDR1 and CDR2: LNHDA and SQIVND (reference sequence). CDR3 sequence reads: CASSPTGFYGYTF. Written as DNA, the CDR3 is TGTGCCAGTAGTCCGACAGGCTTCTATGGCTACACCTTC.

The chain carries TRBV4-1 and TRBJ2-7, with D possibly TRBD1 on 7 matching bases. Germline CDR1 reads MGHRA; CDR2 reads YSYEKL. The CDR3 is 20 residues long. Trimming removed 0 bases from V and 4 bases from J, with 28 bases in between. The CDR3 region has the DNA TGCGCCAGCAGCCAAGATTTTGGGGGAACAGGGGAGGTGTCTTCATACGAGCAGTACTTC. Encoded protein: CASSQDFGGTGEVSSYEQYF.

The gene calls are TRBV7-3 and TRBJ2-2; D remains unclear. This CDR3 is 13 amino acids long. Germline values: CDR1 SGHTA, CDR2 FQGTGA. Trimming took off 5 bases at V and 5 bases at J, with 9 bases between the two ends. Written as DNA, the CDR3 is TGTGCCAGCAGCCCCCCCGCGACCGGGGAGCTGTTTTTT. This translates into CASSPPATGELFF.

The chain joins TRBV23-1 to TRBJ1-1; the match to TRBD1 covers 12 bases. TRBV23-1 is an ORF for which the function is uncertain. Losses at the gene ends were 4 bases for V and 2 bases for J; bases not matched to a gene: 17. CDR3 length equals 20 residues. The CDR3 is CASSPRDRGRPGHINTEAFF. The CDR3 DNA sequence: TGCGCCAGCAGTCCTAGGGACAGGGGGCGCCCGGGTCATATCAACACTGAAGCTTTCTTT.

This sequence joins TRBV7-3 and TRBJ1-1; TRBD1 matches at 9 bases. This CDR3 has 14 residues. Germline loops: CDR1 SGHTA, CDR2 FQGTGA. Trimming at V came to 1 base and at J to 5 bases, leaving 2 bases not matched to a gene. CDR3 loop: CASSLSDRGTEAFF. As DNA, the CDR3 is TGTGCCAGCAGCTTAAGTGACAGGGGGACTGAAGCTTTCTTT.

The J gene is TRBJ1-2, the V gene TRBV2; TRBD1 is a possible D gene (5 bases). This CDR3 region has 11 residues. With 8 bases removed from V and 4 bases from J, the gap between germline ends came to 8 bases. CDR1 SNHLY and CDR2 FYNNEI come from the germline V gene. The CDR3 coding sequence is TGTGCCAGCGGAGACAGCTATGGCTACACCTTC. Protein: CASGDSYGYTF.

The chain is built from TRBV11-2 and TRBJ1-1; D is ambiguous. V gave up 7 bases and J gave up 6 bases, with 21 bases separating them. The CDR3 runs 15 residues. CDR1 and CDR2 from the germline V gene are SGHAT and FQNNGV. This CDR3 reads CASTSLGGLRAEAFF. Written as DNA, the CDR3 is TGTGCCAGCACCTCCTTAGGAGGACTCCGGGCTGAAGCTTTCTTT.

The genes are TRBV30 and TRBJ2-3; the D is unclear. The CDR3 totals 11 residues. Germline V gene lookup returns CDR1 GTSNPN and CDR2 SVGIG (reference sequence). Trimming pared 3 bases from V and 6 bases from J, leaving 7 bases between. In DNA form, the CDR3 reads TGTGCCTGGAGACAACCCGATACGCAGTATTTT. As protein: CAWRQPDTQYF. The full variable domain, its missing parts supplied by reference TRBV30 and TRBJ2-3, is SQTIHQWPATLVQPVGSPLSLECTVEGTSNPNLYWYRQAAGRGLQLLFYSVGIGQISSEVPQNLSASRPQDRQFILSSKKLLLSDSGFYLCAWRQPDTQYFGPGTRLTVL.

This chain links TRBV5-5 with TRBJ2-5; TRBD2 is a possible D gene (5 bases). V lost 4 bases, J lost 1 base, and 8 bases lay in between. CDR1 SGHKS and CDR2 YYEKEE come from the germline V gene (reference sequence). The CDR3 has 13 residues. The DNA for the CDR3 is TGTGCCAGCAGCCGGACTTTCCAAGAGACCCAGTACTTC. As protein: CASSRTFQETQYF.

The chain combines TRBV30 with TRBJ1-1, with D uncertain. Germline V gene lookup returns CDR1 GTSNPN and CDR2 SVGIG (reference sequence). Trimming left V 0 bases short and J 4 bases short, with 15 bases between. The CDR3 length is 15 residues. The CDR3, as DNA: TGTGCCTGGAGTGTACTAGAGGAAACGGGCACTGAAGCTTTCTTT. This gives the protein CAWSVLEETGTEAFF.

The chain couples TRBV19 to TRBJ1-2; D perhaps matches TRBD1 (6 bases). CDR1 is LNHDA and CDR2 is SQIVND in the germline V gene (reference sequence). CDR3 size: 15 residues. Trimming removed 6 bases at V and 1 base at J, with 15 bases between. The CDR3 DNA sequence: TGTGCCAGTAGCACTACCCGGACAGATAACTATGGCTACACCTTC. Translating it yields CASSTTRTDNYGYTF.